This is a list of T cell receptor beta chains from one sample in a study of shared clonotypes between healthy human individuals. The data were produced by immunoSEQ multiplex PCR, yet TCRdb's version contains in-frame clones alone and is incomplete. The table shows a few million clones, with just under 95% occurring only once. The sample was naive CD4+ T cells from PBMCs. The receptors here all came from a man younger than 35 in good health. Some clones in this sample may be carry-over from other donors' samples. Each CDR3 is given with its conserved first and last residue. The D gene is left open where the match is weak. A row's size may be missing; if present it is once, few, many or a size class.

CDR3 protein: CASSLTGGETQYF
CDR3 DNA: TGTGCCAGCAGCTTAACAGGAGGAGAGACCCAGTACTTC
clone size: -
V gene: TRBV7-2
D gene: -
J gene: TRBJ2-5

CDR3 protein: CASSLAFRRNPTDTQYF
CDR3 DNA: TGTGCCAGCAGCTTAGCCTTTCGGCGGAACCCCACAGATACGCAGTATTTT
clone size: -
V gene: TRBV11-2
D gene: -
J gene: TRBJ2-3

CDR3 protein: CASSPHPGGGNTIYF
CDR3 DNA: TGTGCCAGCAGCCCTCACCCGGGGGGTGGAAACACCATATATTTT
clone size: -
V gene: TRBV7-7
D gene: -
J gene: TRBJ1-3

CDR3 protein: CASRTGGPGANVLTF
CDR3 DNA: TGTGCCAGCAGAACCGGGGGGCCTGGGGCCAACGTCCTGACTTTC
clone size: -
V gene: TRBV6-1
D gene: -
J gene: TRBJ2-6

CDR3 protein: CASSQVRGSNQPQHF
CDR3 DNA: TGTGCCAGCAGCCAAGTTCGAGGGAGCAATCAGCCCCAGCATTTT
clone size: -
V gene: TRBV4-2
D gene: -
J gene: TRBJ1-5

CDR3 protein: CATSRDLTGELFF
CDR3 DNA: TGTGCCACCAGCAGAGACCTAACCGGGGAGCTGTTTTTT
clone size: -
V gene: TRBV15
D gene: -
J gene: TRBJ2-2

CDR3 protein: CASSRTGYEQYF
CDR3 DNA: TGTGCCAGCAGCCGGACAGGCTACGAGCAGTACTTC
clone size: -
V gene: TRBV5-5
D gene: TRBD1
J gene: TRBJ2-7

CDR3 protein: CASRPWGPRTEAFF
CDR3 DNA: TGTGCCAGCAGACCCTGGGGGCCGAGGACTGAAGCTTTCTTT
clone size: -
V gene: TRBV27
D gene: -
J gene: TRBJ1-1

CDR3 protein: CASSLPGGLQPQHF
CDR3 DNA: TGTGCCAGCAGTTTACCCGGGGGGCTTCAGCCCCAGCATTTT
clone size: -
V gene: TRBV28
D gene: -
J gene: TRBJ1-5

CDR3 protein: CASGRLAGGDEQFF
CDR3 DNA: TGTGCCAGCGGACGACTAGCGGGAGGGGATGAGCAGTTCTTC
clone size: -
V gene: TRBV28
D gene: TRBD2
J gene: TRBJ2-1

CDR3 protein: CASSDGLTYEQYF
CDR3 DNA: TGTGCCAGCAGCGACGGACTTACATACGAGCAGTACTTC
clone size: -
V gene: TRBV7-2
D gene: -
J gene: TRBJ2-7

CDR3 protein: CASTLSTLGRETQYF
CDR3 DNA: TGTGCCAGCACCCTGTCGACTCTGGGGCGAGAGACCCAGTACTTC
clone size: -
V gene: TRBV11-2
D gene: -
J gene: TRBJ2-5

CDR3 protein: CASSIPPGLSNNEQFF
CDR3 DNA: TGTGCCAGCAGTATACCACCAGGACTTTCAAACAATGAGCAGTTCTTC
clone size: -
V gene: TRBV27
D gene: -
J gene: TRBJ2-1

CDR3 protein: CATSARKSSYNEQFF
CDR3 DNA: TGTGCCACCAGCGCGCGGAAAAGCTCCTACAATGAGCAGTTCTTC
clone size: -
V gene: TRBV15
D gene: -
J gene: TRBJ2-1

CDR3 protein: CASNIRGVWYEQYF
CDR3 DNA: TGTGCCAGCAACATAAGGGGCGTGTGGTACGAGCAGTACTTC
clone size: -
V gene: TRBV14
D gene: -
J gene: TRBJ2-7

CDR3 protein: CASYKWGQTGVWLGELFF
CDR3 DNA: TGTGCCAGCTACAAATGGGGCCAAACAGGGGTCTGGTTGGGGGAGCTGTTTTTT
clone size: -
V gene: TRBV27
D gene: TRBD1
J gene: TRBJ2-2

CDR3 protein: CASSLGNLDLGNTIYF
CDR3 DNA: TGCGCCAGCAGCTTGGGTAACTTAGACCTTGGAAACACCATATATTTT
clone size: -
V gene: TRBV5-1
D gene: -
J gene: TRBJ1-3

CDR3 protein: CASSLRDVTGELFF
CDR3 DNA: TGCGCCAGCAGCTTGAGGGACGTCACCGGGGAGCTGTTTTTT
clone size: -
V gene: TRBV5-1
D gene: -
J gene: TRBJ2-2

CDR3 protein: CASTPRAGPIFSGANVLTF
CDR3 DNA: TGTGCCAGCACCCCCCGCGCAGGTCCTATCTTCTCTGGGGCCAACGTCCTGACTTTC
clone size: -
V gene: TRBV27
D gene: -
J gene: TRBJ2-6

CDR3 protein: CASSMDRLGGREAFF
CDR3 DNA: TGTGCCAGCAGCATGGACAGGTTGGGAGGGAGAGAAGCTTTCTTT
clone size: few
V gene: TRBV28
D gene: TRBD1
J gene: TRBJ1-1

CDR3 protein: CASSLAGSGYNEQFF
CDR3 DNA: TGTGCCAGCAGCTTAGCGGGTAGCGGATACAATGAGCAGTTCTTC
clone size: -
V gene: TRBV11-3
D gene: -
J gene: TRBJ2-1

CDR3 protein: CASSYNSLGGEKLFF
CDR3 DNA: TGTGCCAGCAGTTACAACTCACTCGGGGGGGAAAAACTGTTTTTT
clone size: -
V gene: TRBV6-6
D gene: -
J gene: TRBJ1-4

CDR3 protein: CASLNRNYGYTF
CDR3 DNA: TGTGCCAGCCTCAACAGGAACTATGGCTACACCTTC
clone size: -
V gene: TRBV6-5
D gene: -
J gene: TRBJ1-2

CDR3 protein: CASTVQRGNTIYF
CDR3 DNA: TGTGCCAGCACGGTGCAACGTGGAAACACCATATATTTT
clone size: -
V gene: TRBV18
D gene: -
J gene: TRBJ1-3

CDR3 protein: CASSQVKGQGAIEKLFF
CDR3 DNA: TGCGCCAGCAGCCAAGTGAAGGGGCAGGGGGCAATTGAAAAACTGTTTTTT
clone size: -
V gene: TRBV4-3
D gene: TRBD1
J gene: TRBJ1-4

CDR3 protein: CASGLAGGSEQYF
CDR3 DNA: TGTGCCAGCGGATTAGCGGGAGGTTCCGAGCAGTACTTC
clone size: -
V gene: TRBV6-5
D gene: TRBD2
J gene: TRBJ2-7

CDR3 protein: CASSFTGQSSGNTIYF
CDR3 DNA: TGCGCCAGCAGCTTCACGGGACAGAGCTCTGGAAACACCATATATTTT
clone size: -
V gene: TRBV5-1
D gene: TRBD1
J gene: TRBJ1-3

CDR3 protein: CSVTLAGVGDTQYF
CDR3 DNA: TGCAGCGTGACCCTAGCGGGAGTCGGAGATACGCAGTATTTT
clone size: once
V gene: TRBV29-1
D gene: TRBD2
J gene: TRBJ2-3

CDR3 protein: CAVRKAVNTEAFF
CDR3 DNA: TGTGCCGTCCGAAAAGCGGTGAACACTGAAGCTTTCTTT
clone size: few
V gene: TRBV10-3
D gene: -
J gene: TRBJ1-1

CDR3 protein: CASSLEIGGQYEQYF
CDR3 DNA: TGTGCCAGCAGCTTAGAGATCGGGGGGCAATACGAGCAGTACTTC
clone size: -
V gene: TRBV7-6
D gene: -
J gene: TRBJ2-7

CDR3 protein: CASSLDWGECNEQFF
CDR3 DNA: TGTGCCAGCAGCTTAGACTGGGGGGAGTGCAATGAGCAGTTCTTC
clone size: -
V gene: TRBV11-3
D gene: -
J gene: TRBJ2-1

CDR3 protein: CASSTLRASGGTDTQYF
CDR3 DNA: TGTGCCAGCAGCACCCTCCGGGCAAGCGGGGGCACAGATACGCAGTATTTT
clone size: once
V gene: TRBV7-8
D gene: TRBD2
J gene: TRBJ2-3

CDR3 protein: CASSSPGTPGRTEAFF
CDR3 DNA: TGTGCCAGCAGTTCCCCCGGGACACCGGGGAGAACTGAAGCTTTCTTT
clone size: -
V gene: TRBV28
D gene: -
J gene: TRBJ1-1

CDR3 protein: CSVEDGAGYGCTF
CDR3 DNA: TGCAGCGTTGAAGATGGGGCGGGGTATGGCTGCACCTTC
clone size: -
V gene: TRBV29-1
D gene: -
J gene: TRBJ1-2

CDR3 protein: CASSWSPGGLETQYF
CDR3 DNA: TGCGCCAGCAGCTGGTCCCCAGGGGGCTTGGAGACCCAGTACTTC
clone size: -
V gene: TRBV5-1
D gene: TRBD1
J gene: TRBJ2-5

CDR3 protein: CASSPRVGGPNNEQFF
CDR3 DNA: TGTGCCAGCTCACCACGAGTCGGGGGCCCCAACAATGAGCAGTTCTTC
clone size: -
V gene: TRBV18
D gene: -
J gene: TRBJ2-1

CDR3 protein: CASINFYNEQFF
CDR3 DNA: TGTGCCAGCATAAACTTCTACAATGAGCAGTTCTTC
clone size: -
V gene: TRBV28
D gene: -
J gene: TRBJ2-1

CDR3 protein: CASSHRTGNTEAFF
CDR3 DNA: TGCGCCAGCAGCCACCGGACAGGGAACACTGAAGCTTTCTTT
clone size: -
V gene: TRBV4-3
D gene: TRBD1
J gene: TRBJ1-1

CDR3 protein: CASSSDGTYGYTF
CDR3 DNA: TGTGCCAGCAGCTCCGACGGGACCTATGGCTACACCTTC
clone size: -
V gene: TRBV7-9
D gene: -
J gene: TRBJ1-2

CDR3 protein: CASSLDTSGQEDNEQFF
CDR3 DNA: TGTGCCAGCAGCTTAGATACGTCGGGACAGGAGGACAATGAGCAGTTCTTC
clone size: -
V gene: TRBV11-3
D gene: TRBD1
J gene: TRBJ2-1